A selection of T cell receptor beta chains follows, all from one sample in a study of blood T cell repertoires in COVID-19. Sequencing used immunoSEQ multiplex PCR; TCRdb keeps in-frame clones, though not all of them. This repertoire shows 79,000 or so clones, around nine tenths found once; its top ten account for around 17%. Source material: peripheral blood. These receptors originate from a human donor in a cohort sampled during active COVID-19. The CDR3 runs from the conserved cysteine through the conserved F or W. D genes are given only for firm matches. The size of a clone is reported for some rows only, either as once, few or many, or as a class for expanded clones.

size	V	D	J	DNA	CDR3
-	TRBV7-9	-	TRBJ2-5	TGTGCCAGCAGCCCTTACGGAGCGAAAGAGACCCAGTACTTC	CASSPYGAKETQYF
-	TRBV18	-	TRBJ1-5	TGTGCCAGCTCCCCGTGGGGAGGTTCGAGCAATCAGCCCCAGCATTTT	CASSPWGGSSNQPQHF
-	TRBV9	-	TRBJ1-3	TGTGCCAGCAGCCCCTGGGAGGTAAACTCTGGAAACACCATATATTTT	CASSPWEVNSGNTIYF
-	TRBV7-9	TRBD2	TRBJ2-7	TGTGCCAGCAGCCACTCAGGTGGACTAGCGGGAGGGGAGCAGTACTTC	CASSHSGGLAGGEQYF
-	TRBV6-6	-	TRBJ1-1	TGTGCCAGCGAGAGACATAAGAACACTGAAGCTTTCTTT	CASERHKNTEAFF
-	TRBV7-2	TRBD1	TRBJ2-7	TGTGCCAGCAGCTTAGAAAGGACAGGGCGTACGTGGGACTTC	CASSLERTGRTWDF
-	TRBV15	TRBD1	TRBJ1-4	TGTGCCACCAGCAGAGATCGGGGGACAGCTAATGAAAAACTGTTTTTT	CATSRDRGTANEKLFF
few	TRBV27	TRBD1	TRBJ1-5	TGTGCCAGCAGTACAGGGGATCAGCCCCAGCATTTT	CASSTGDQPQHF
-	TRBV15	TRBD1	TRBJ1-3	TGTGCCACCAGCAGAGGGTATCCGGACAGGGGAAACACCATATATTTT	CATSRGYPDRGNTIYF
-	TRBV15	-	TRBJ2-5	TGTGCCACCAGCAGAGATCCCAGGTACCAAGAGACCCAGTACTTC	CATSRDPRYQETQYF
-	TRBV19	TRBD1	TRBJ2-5	TGTGCCAGTAGCAGGGGGCTGGAGACCCAGTACTTC	CASSRGLETQYF
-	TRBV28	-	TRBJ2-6	TGTGCCAGCGGCATTTCGTCTGGGGCCAACGTCCTGACTTTC	CASGISSGANVLTF
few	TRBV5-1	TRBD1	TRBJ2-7	TGCGCCAGCAGCTATGACAGGGGCGGCTCCTACGAGCAGTACTTC	CASSYDRGGSYEQYF
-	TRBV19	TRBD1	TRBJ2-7	TGTGCCAGTAGTATAGATTGGGACAGGAGCTCCTACGAGCAGTACTTC	CASSIDWDRSSYEQYF
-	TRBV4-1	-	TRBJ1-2	TGCGCCAGCAGCCAAGATTCTGGGGGGTTTGGTGGCTACACCTTC	CASSQDSGGFGGYTF
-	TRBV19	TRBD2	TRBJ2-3	TGTGCCAGTTCCGAGGCGGGAGTGAAAGATACGCAGTATTTT	CASSEAGVKDTQYF
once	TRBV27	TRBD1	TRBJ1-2	TGTGCCAGCAGTTGGGACAGGGTTGGCGGCTACACCTTC	CASSWDRVGGYTF
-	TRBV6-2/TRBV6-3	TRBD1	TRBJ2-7	TGTGCCAGCAGTTCCTCAGGGGGCAAAAAATACGAGCAGTACTTC	CASSSSGGKKYEQYF
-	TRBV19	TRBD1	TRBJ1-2	TGTGCCAGTAGTCCCGACAGGGGGCGAAGCTATGGCTACACCTTC	CASSPDRGRSYGYTF
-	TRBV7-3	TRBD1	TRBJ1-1	TGTGCCAGCAGCCAGGACAGGCGGGGTTCTGAAGCTTTCTTT	CASSQDRRGSEAFF
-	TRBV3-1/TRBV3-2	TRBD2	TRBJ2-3	TGTGCCAGCAGCCAAGTGCGGACTAGCGGGAAGACAGATACGCAGTATTTT	CASSQVRTSGKTDTQYF
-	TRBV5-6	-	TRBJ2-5	TGTGCCAGCAGCTTGGTGCCTACTACGGAAGAGACCCAGTACTTC	CASSLVPTTEETQYF